This TCR beta chain was observed in a study of T cells in Graves' hyperthyroidism and ophthalmopathy. This clonotype was seen more than once but under ten times. There were TCR beta CDR3 regions amplified from RNA transcripts. The TCR CDR3 first-round RT-PCR relied on the HTBI primer set. TCRdb reanalysed the multiplex PCR reads using MiXCR and keeps one entry per CDR3 protein. The data contain 370,000 or so distinct CDR3 sequences, 25% of them singletons. The CDR3 runs to 14 residues. Germline values: CDR1 MNHNS, CDR2 SASEGT. Deletions cut 4 bases from V and 3 bases from J, with 13 bases between. The TCR originated in a man aged 50-60 years with Graves' hyperthyroidism. The sequenced material came from blood. The chain joins TRBV6-1 to TRBJ2-7, with D perhaps matching TRBD1 (5 bases). The CDR3 sequence is CASSVQGLSYEQYF. CDR3 nucleotide sequence: TGTGCCAGCAGTGTGCAGGGTTTGAGCTACGAGCAGTACTTC.